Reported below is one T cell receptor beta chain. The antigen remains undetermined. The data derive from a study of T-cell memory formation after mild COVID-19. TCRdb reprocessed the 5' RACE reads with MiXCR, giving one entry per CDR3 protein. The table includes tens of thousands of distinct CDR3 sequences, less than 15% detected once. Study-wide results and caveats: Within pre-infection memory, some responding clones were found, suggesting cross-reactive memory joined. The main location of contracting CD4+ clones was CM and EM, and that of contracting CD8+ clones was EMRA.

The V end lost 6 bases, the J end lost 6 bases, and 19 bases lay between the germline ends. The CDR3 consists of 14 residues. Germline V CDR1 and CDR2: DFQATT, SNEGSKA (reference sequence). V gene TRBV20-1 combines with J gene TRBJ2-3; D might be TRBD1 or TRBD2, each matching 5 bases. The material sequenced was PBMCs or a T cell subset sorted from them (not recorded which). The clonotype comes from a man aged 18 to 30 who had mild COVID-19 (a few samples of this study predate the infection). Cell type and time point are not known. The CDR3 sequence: CSAPLEGTWDTQYF. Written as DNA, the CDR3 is TGCAGTGCGCCGCTCGAGGGGACGTGGGATACGCAGTATTTT.